The 20 T cell receptor beta chains listed next were all sequenced from one sample in a study of T cell responses to AZD1222 COVID-19 vaccine. The assay was immunoSEQ multiplex PCR, and TCRdb's table has in-frame clones only and misses some. The repertoire holds roughly 130,000 clones, approximately 90% seen once, with 3.1% in the top ten. The specimen comprised peripheral blood, sampled on day 0 of AZD1222 vaccination. Receptor source: an adult in good health.

The chain joins TRBV28 to TRBJ1-1; D might be TRBD1 (6 bases). V shed 2 bases and J shed 3 bases, with 13 bases lying between them. The CDR3 consists of 15 residues. Germline CDR1 reads MDHEN; CDR2 reads SYDVKM. In DNA, the CDR3 is TGTGCCAGCAGTTTAAGGGCACCAGGGGACACTGAAGCTTTCTTT. Translated: CASSLRAPGDTEAFF.

The chain carries TRBV5-1 and TRBJ1-1; 10 bases fit TRBD1. The CDR3 has 13 residues. The junction had 1 base not matched to a gene; V was cut back by 0 bases and J by 8 bases. In germline, CDR1 is SGHRS, CDR2 YFSETQ. CDR3 DNA: TGCGCCAGCAGCTTGGAGGGACAGGGGGAAGCTTTCTTT. Translated: CASSLEGQGEAFF.

This sequence joins TRBV5-1 and TRBJ1-3, with D possibly being TRBD1 (5 bases). V lost 1 base to trimming and J lost 4 bases, with 12 bases between them. Germline CDR1 SGHRS, CDR2 YFSETQ. There are 15 residues in the CDR3. CDR3 DNA: TGCGCCAGCAGCTTGCAGGGAAGAATAGGAAACACCATATATTTT. This sequence encodes CASSLQGRIGNTIYF.

The chain uses TRBV28 and TRBJ1-5; 7 bases map to TRBD1. The germline V gene has CDR1 MDHEN and CDR2 SYDVKM. V gave up 6 bases and J gave up 6 bases; unmatched junction bases: 17. CDR3 length: 17 amino acids. In nucleotides, the CDR3 is TGTGCCAGCAGCCATACCGCCACAGGGGAAAGGGGTCAGCCCCAGCATTTT. It encodes CASSHTATGERGQPQHF.

J is TRBJ1-6 and V is TRBV1. TRBV1 represents a pseudogene. The CDR3 is 18 residues long. The CDR3 spells CTSSQVSRFGRVWSPLHF. The CDR3 DNA reads as TGCACCAGCAGCCAAGTCTCGCGGTTCGGAAGGGTGTGGTCACCCCTCCACTTT.

CDR3 region: CASSQLQGQPQHF. CDR3 DNA: TGTGCCAGCAGCCAATTACAGGGACAGCCCCAGCATTTT. V is TRBV3-1 (or the pseudogene TRBV3-2) and J is TRBJ1-5; perhaps TRBD1 as D (6 bases). Germline V gene sequence: CDR1 LGHDT, CDR2 YNNKEL (reference sequence). This CDR3 is built from 13 residues. Trimming cost V 2 bases and J 7 bases, with 9 bases left between them.

V gene TRBV5-6 combines with J gene TRBJ2-7, with TRBD2 matching 10 bases. The germline V gene encodes CDR1 SGHDT and CDR2 YYEEEE. The CDR3 extends over 16 amino acids. Losses at the gene ends were 3 bases for V and 2 bases for J; bases not matched to a gene: 8. The DNA for the CDR3 is TGTGCCAGCAGCTGGGAAGCGGGAGGGTGGCCCTACGAGCAGTACTTC. Translating it yields CASSWEAGGWPYEQYF.

J is TRBJ1-2 and V is TRBV7-2; the D gene is possibly TRBD1 (5 bases). V was shortened by 5 bases and J by 3 bases, with 13 bases between the two germline ends. Germline-derived CDR1 and CDR2 are SGHTA and FQGNSA. This CDR3 is 14 amino acids long. CDR3 sequence reads: CASSPRIRDYGYTF. CDR3 coding DNA: TGTGCCAGCAGCCCGCGAATCAGGGACTATGGCTACACCTTC.

This CDR3 reads CASSMTGDSGNTIYF. The CDR3, as DNA: TGTGCCAGCTCCATGACAGGGGACTCTGGAAACACCATATATTTT. This chain joins TRBV18 and TRBJ1-3, with 8 positions matching TRBD1. The length of the CDR3 is 15 residues. Germline CDR1 reads KGHSH; CDR2 reads LQKENI. Trimming removed 6 bases from V and 0 bases from J; junction bases left unmatched: 4.

V gene TRBV6-2 or TRBV6-3 combines with J gene TRBJ1-6; D is ambiguous. CDR3 length equals 15 residues. Per germline, CDR1 MNHEY and CDR2 SVGEGT. V lost 0 bases to trimming and J lost 9 bases, with 12 bases between them. CDR3 region: CASSYSNTGGSPLHF. Written as DNA, the CDR3 is TGTGCCAGCAGTTACTCGAATACCGGCGGTTCACCCCTCCACTTT.

The chain has TRBV20-1 and TRBJ2-1, with 9 bases matching TRBD2. Trimming at V came to 3 bases and at J to 7 bases, leaving 7 bases not matched to a gene. From germline, CDR1 is DFQATT and CDR2 SNEGSKA (reference sequence). The CDR3 consists of 14 residues. The CDR3 region is CSASFSGGLNEQFF. The DNA of the CDR3 is TGCAGTGCTAGTTTTAGCGGGGGTCTGAATGAGCAGTTCTTC.

This clone was recorded only once. This chain connects TRBV9 to TRBJ2-1; 8 bases are a match to TRBD2. The J segment lost 3 bases and the V segment lost 0 bases, leaving 8 bases of the junction unmatched. CDR1 and CDR2 from the germline V gene are SGDLS and YYNGEE. The CDR3 totals 17 residues. The CDR3 bases are TGTGCCAGCAGCGTAGATGATAGCGGGGCCAACTACAATGAGCAGTTCTTC. Protein product: CASSVDDSGANYNEQFF.

The V call is TRBV19, the J call TRBJ2-2; 9 bases align to TRBD2. This CDR3 contains 15 residues. Germline lookup yields CDR1 LNHDA and CDR2 SQIVND (reference sequence). Germline trimming cut 5 bases from V and 4 bases from J; bases unmatched to any gene: 5. CDR3 amino acids: CASSGASGVTGELFF. CDR3 DNA sequence: TGTGCCAGTAGTGGGGCTAGCGGGGTCACCGGGGAGCTGTTTTTT. Supplemented by reference TRBV19 and TRBJ2-2, the full variable domain reads DGGITQSPKYLFRKEGQNVTLSCEQNLNHDAMYWYRQDPGQGLRLIYYSQIVNDFQKGDIAEGYSVSREKKESFPLTVTSAQKNPTAFYLCASSGASGVTGELFFGEGSRLTVL.

This chain links TRBV24-1 with TRBJ1-5, with D unclear. V lost 4 bases, J lost 2 bases, and 14 bases lay in between. The CDR3 loop spans 16 amino acids. CDR1 KGHDR and CDR2 SFDVKD come from the germline V gene. CDR3 DNA: TGTGCCACCAGTGACAAGAGGTGGGTTGGCAATCAGCCCCAGCATTTT. This encodes CATSDKRWVGNQPQHF.

This chain uses TRBV27 with TRBJ1-1; the D gene is possibly TRBD1 (6 bases). Trimming took off 6 bases at V and 3 bases at J, with 26 bases between the two ends. There are 18 residues in the CDR3. CDR1 is MNHEY and CDR2 is SMNVEV in the germline V gene (reference sequence). As DNA, the CDR3 is TGTGCCAGCAGCCTTTTATCAGGGAGGGGGATTGTGGACACTGAAGCTTTCTTT. Translation gives CASSLLSGRGIVDTEAFF.

The chain has TRBV14 and TRBJ2-7, with 7 positions matching TRBD1. The V gene end was trimmed by 0 bases and the J gene end by 1 base; junction bases not matched to a gene: 6. The CDR3 is 16 amino acids. Looked up from germline, CDR1 is SGHDN and CDR2 is FVKESK. CDR3 in DNA: TGTGCCAGCAGCCAAGATCCCGAACAGGGGTCCTACGAGCAGTACTTC. Its translation: CASSQDPEQGSYEQYF.

This chain links TRBV5-1 with TRBJ1-1, with D hard to call. The CDR3 extends over 13 amino acids. Per germline, CDR1 SGHRS and CDR2 YFSETQ. Trimming shortened V by 5 bases and J by 1 base, and 9 bases separated the two germline ends. DNA of the CDR3: TGCGCCAGCAGGGCCGGGTCGAACACTGAAGCTTTCTTT. Translating it yields CASRAGSNTEAFF. Based on the CDR3 plus reference TRBV5-1 and TRBJ1-1, the full variable domain is KAGVTQTPRYLIKTRGQQVTLSCSPISGHRSVSWYQQTPGQGLQFLFEYFSETQRNKGNFPGRFSGRQFSNSRSEMNVSTLELGDSALYLCASRAGSNTEAFFGQGTRLTVV.

V is TRBV7-9 and J is TRBJ2-5; 7 bases align to TRBD1. V lost 10 bases to trimming and J lost 5 bases; unmatched junction nucleotides: 7. Germline V gives CDR1 SEHNR, CDR2 FQNEAQ (reference sequence). The CDR3 is 12 residues long. The CDR3 bases are TGTGCCACCCGGAGAGGGGGCGAGACCCAGTACTTC. It encodes CATRRGGETQYF.

The rearrangement links TRBV6-2 or TRBV6-3 to TRBJ2-3, with 12 bases matching TRBD1. The germline V gene has CDR1 MNHEY and CDR2 SVGEGT. The CDR3 is 19 amino acids. Germline trimming cut 2 bases from V and 4 bases from J; bases unmatched to any gene: 13. CDR3 in amino acids: CASSYKPGQGAAEADTQYF. CDR3 nucleotides: TGTGCCAGCAGTTACAAGCCGGGACAGGGGGCGGCGGAGGCAGATACGCAGTATTTT.

This rearrangement joins TRBV27 to TRBJ2-3; 9 bases match TRBD2. The V and J ends lost 1 base and 5 bases, in that order; junction bases with no gene match: 7. Germline V CDR1 and CDR2: MNHEY, SMNVEV (reference sequence). The CDR3 totals 16 residues. The CDR3 sequence is CASSLYAGGPVDTQYF. The CDR3 DNA is TGTGCCAGCAGTTTATACGCGGGGGGGCCTGTAGATACGCAGTATTTT.